The clone carrying this TCR beta chain was picked up many times. This sample is part of a study of identical twins. Germline V gene sequence: CDR1 SGHAT, CDR2 FQNNGV. The CDR3 consists of 13 residues. Trimming took 4 bases from V and 8 from J; bases not matched to a gene: 6. TCRdb re-called the 5' RACE reads with MiXCR, one entry per CDR3 protein. In the table there are more than 600,000 distinct CDR3 sequences, around a sixth of which are singletons. The sample was also linked to a second study, of T cells expressing NK-cell markers. From that study: Sequencing of TCR beta repertoires drew on sorted CD3+CD56+NKG2C+, CD3+CD56+NKG2C- and CD3+CD56-NKG2C+ T cells. Leadership of the CD3+CD56-NKG2C+ fraction also belonged to these clonotypes in several donors.

The receptor comes from a woman aged 18 to 35 in good health. The rearrangement uses TRBV11-2 and TRBJ1-2, with 8 bases identical to TRBD1. The sequenced material came from PBMCs. CDR3 DNA: TGTGCCAGCAGCTATTCAGGGGGCGCGGGCTACACCTTC. This codes for CASSYSGGAGYTF.